This TCR beta chain was profiled in a study of vaccination and CD4 T cells after COVID-19. Once obtained from cultured CD4+ T cells, the DNA was sequenced using the Oncomine TCR Beta short-read assay. The template was genomic DNA from cultured CD4+ T cells. From the PCR reads, TCRdb called clonotypes with MiXCR, one entry per CDR3 protein. The top ten clones hold about 8% of a sample with about 12,000 distinct CDR3 sequences, approximately 58% of them seen once. Study conclusions and caveats: Only post-vaccination samples contained a median approximately 84% of the reactive clones in convalescent patients.

Germline V gives CDR1 MNHEY, CDR2 SVGEGT. The CDR3 runs to 16 residues. Trimming stripped 1 base from V and 5 bases from J, with 17 bases between. Regarding this clonotype: Antigen: not known.

Treatment specified: approximately nine-day PBMC culture with coronavirus spike peptide pools or control peptides (ViraFEST assay). This TCR came from a human donor who had recovered from COVID-19. The sequencing input was CD4+ T cells from blood, cultured in vitro. V usage is TRBV6-2 or TRBV6-3 and J usage is TRBJ2-5; D possibly corresponds to TRBD2 (5 bases). CDR3 bases: TGTGCCAGCAGTTACTACTCGATTACTAGGTTGGAGACCCAGTACTTC. It specifies CASSYYSITRLETQYF.